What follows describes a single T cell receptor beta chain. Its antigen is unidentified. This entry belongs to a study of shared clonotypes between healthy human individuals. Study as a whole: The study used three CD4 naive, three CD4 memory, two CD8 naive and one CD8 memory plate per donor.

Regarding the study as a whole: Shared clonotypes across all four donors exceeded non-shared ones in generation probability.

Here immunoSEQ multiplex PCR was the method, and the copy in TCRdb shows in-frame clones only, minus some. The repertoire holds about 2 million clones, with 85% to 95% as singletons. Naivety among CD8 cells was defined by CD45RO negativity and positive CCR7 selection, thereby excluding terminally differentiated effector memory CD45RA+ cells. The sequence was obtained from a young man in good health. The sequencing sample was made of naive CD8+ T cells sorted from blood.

The CDR3 DNA is TGTGCCAGCAGCCCATTACAGGGATACGAGCAGTACTTC. Translated, it gives CASSPLQGYEQYF. The V and J genes are TRBV13 and TRBJ2-7; D may be TRBD1 (6 bases). CDR1 and CDR2 (germline): PRHDT, FYEKMQ (reference sequence). V was clipped by 5 bases and J by 4 bases, with 12 bases between them. The CDR3 covers 13 residues.